This T cell receptor (beta chain) was sequenced for a study of blood T cell repertoires in COVID-19. Whole-study context: Whether acute or convalescent, the COVID-19 samples came from the United States, Italy and Spain. The analysed material was cDNA or gDNA that came from T cells, B-cell-depleted T cells, or PBMCs.

As handled by the study authors: How many nucleated cells were present was estimated from reference gene primer amplification. TCRdb's copy holds only in-frame clones and misses some; the assay was immunoSEQ multiplex PCR. That table supplies the V and J calls and clone size; D and trimming were determined from the DNA. The sample lists around 250,000 clones, roughly nine tenths occurring once. This CDR3 is 14 amino acids long. Germline loops: CDR1 SNHLY, CDR2 FYNNEI. After removal of 1 base from V and 8 bases from J, the junction contained 5 bases not matched to a gene. V usage is TRBV2 and J usage is TRBJ2-1; 7 positions agree with TRBD1. The clonotype originates from a man aged 55 to 70 with acute or convalescent COVID-19. Sequencing was done on a sample of peripheral blood. Written as DNA, the CDR3 is TGTGCCAGCAGTGAAGGACAGGGTTCCGATGAGCAGTTCTTC. Translation: CASSEGQGSDEQFF.